This T cell receptor (beta chain) was retrieved from a study of T-cell memory formation after mild COVID-19. Study background: TCR clusters mostly belonged to single donors.

Overall study findings and caveats: Mainly in CM and EM were contracting CD4+ clones; CD8+ were in EMRA. Memory sampled before infection contained some responding clones, suggesting cross-reactive memory joined.

Concerning this clonotype itself: Antigen: not known.

The authors produced TCR alpha and TCR beta cDNA libraries with sample barcodes and UMIs by 5'RACE using constant-segment primers. TCRdb processed the 5' RACE reads anew with MiXCR; each CDR3 protein has one entry. The sample gives about 560,000 distinct CDR3 sequences, roughly 18% of which show up once; more than 10% is in the top ten. The receptor was derived from an adult woman who had mild COVID-19 (a few samples of this study predate the infection). Cell type and time point are not known. Sequenced: PBMCs or a T cell subset sorted from them (not recorded which).

CDR3 region: CASSLGGIGDGYTF. The CDR3 DNA sequence: TGCGCCAGCAGCTTGGGAGGAATCGGTGACGGCTACACCTTC. This chain connects TRBV5-1 to TRBJ1-2; no clear D gene. The V and J ends lost 0 bases and 8 bases respectively, with 14 bases between them. CDR1 SGHRS and CDR2 YFSETQ come from the germline V gene. The CDR3 covers 14 residues.